Listed here are 20 T cell receptor beta chains from one sample, sequenced in a study of T cell responses to AZD1222 COVID-19 vaccine. Assay: immunoSEQ multiplex PCR; the TCRdb copy retains only in-frame clones and omits some. The data hold about 160,000 clones, with around nine tenths observed a single time. The starting material was peripheral blood, obtained on day 0 of AZD1222 vaccination. The receptors here all came from an adult in good health.

The chain has TRBV28 and TRBJ2-7; tentative D call: TRBD2 (6 bases). The CDR3 runs 13 residues. Trimming removed 3 bases from V and 3 bases from J, with 9 bases in between. The germline V gene has CDR1 MDHEN and CDR2 SYDVKM. CDR3 amino acids: CASSFGRIYEQYF. DNA for the CDR3: TGTGCCAGCAGTTTCGGGAGAATCTACGAGCAGTACTTC.

The chain recombines TRBV5-1 with TRBJ2-1; 14 bases map to TRBD2. CDR1 SGHRS and CDR2 YFSETQ come from the germline V gene. This CDR3 comprises 15 residues. V was pared by 4 bases and J by 6 bases, with 3 bases of the junction left unmatched. The CDR3, as DNA: TGCGCCAGCAGCCCCGGACTAGCGGGGGGCAATGAGCAGTTCTTC. It codes for CASSPGLAGGNEQFF.

The chain uses TRBV14 and TRBJ2-1; no firm D call. Per germline, CDR1 SGHDN and CDR2 FVKESK. The CDR3 has 15 amino acids. V was pared by 2 bases and J by 0 bases, with 8 bases between. The CDR3 loop reads CASSQRWGSYNEQFF. The CDR3 DNA follows: TGTGCCAGCAGCCAACGGTGGGGCTCCTACAATGAGCAGTTCTTC.

This clone was counted a single time. The V call is TRBV5-1, the J call TRBJ2-5; D gene unclear. The CDR3 length is 14 residues. The ends were cut back, 1 base at V and 3 bases at J, with 10 bases in the middle. CDR1 is SGHRS and CDR2 is YFSETQ in the germline V gene. CDR3 in DNA: TGCGCCAGCAGCTTGAGCAGGCACGAAGAGACCCAGTACTTC. This translates into CASSLSRHEETQYF. Variable domain in full (rest from reference TRBV5-1 and TRBJ2-5): KAGVTQTPRYLIKTRGQQVTLSCSPISGHRSVSWYQQTPGQGLQFLFEYFSETQRNKGNFPGRFSGRQFSNSRSEMNVSTLELGDSALYLCASSLSRHEETQYFGPGTRLLVL.

The J gene is TRBJ1-1, the V gene TRBV30, with 9 bases that match TRBD1. Germline V gene lookup returns CDR1 GTSNPN and CDR2 SVGIG (reference sequence). This CDR3 region has 14 residues. Trimming at V came to 1 base and at J to 8 bases, leaving 8 bases not matched to a gene. CDR3 bases: TGTGCCTGGAGTGGGACTACAGGGGGCTCGGAAGCTTTCTTT. It codes for CAWSGTTGGSEAFF.

This clone showed up just once. V and J are TRBV6-5 and TRBJ1-2, with a possible D match to TRBD1 (5 bases). Germline V gene lookup returns CDR1 MNHEY and CDR2 SVGAGI. CDR3 size: 13 residues. V lost 0 bases and J lost 11, with 13 bases in between. CDR3: CASSYSSRGGYTF. The DNA of the CDR3 is TGTGCCAGCAGTTACTCGAGTCGGGGGGGTTACACCTTC.

This chain joins TRBV27 and TRBJ1-5; no clear D gene. With 3 bases removed from V and 3 bases from J, the gap between germline ends came to 12 bases. This CDR3 has 15 amino acids. CDR1 is MNHEY and CDR2 is SMNVEV in the germline V gene (reference sequence). The CDR3 spells CASSLKGRYNQPQHF. The DNA of the CDR3 is TGTGCCAGCAGTTTGAAGGGCAGGTACAATCAGCCCCAGCATTTT.

The rearrangement uses TRBV7-3 and TRBJ2-2; D not resolved. This CDR3 contains 15 residues. The V and J ends lost 4 bases and 3 bases respectively, with 12 bases between them. Germline-derived CDR1 and CDR2 are SGHTA and FQGTGA. CDR3 nucleotide sequence: TGTGCCAGCAGCTCAAGTGGGGTTTACACCGGGGAGCTGTTTTTT. This codes for CASSSSGVYTGELFF.

This clone was found once. The chain's CDR3 is CASARTSTAHYGYTF. The DNA for the CDR3 is TGTGCCAGCGCTCGAACTAGCACAGCCCACTATGGCTACACCTTC. The chain carries TRBV6-5 and TRBJ1-2; no firm D call. V lost 8 bases, J lost 3 bases, and 19 bases lay in between. CDR3 length: 15 amino acids. Germline CDR1 is MNHEY and CDR2 is SVGAGI.

The chain employs TRBV6-5 and TRBJ1-2, with unresolved D. The CDR3 has 14 residues. Trimming shortened V by 6 bases and J by 7 bases, and 18 bases separated the two germline ends. CDR1 MNHEY and CDR2 SVGAGI come from the germline V gene. The CDR3 sequence: CASRDLGVASGYTF. As DNA, the CDR3 is TGTGCCAGCAGGGACCTAGGCGTCGCGAGTGGCTACACCTTC.

This sequence joins TRBV7-9 and TRBJ2-1; 12 bases line up with TRBD1. Germline CDR1 reads SEHNR; CDR2 reads FQNEAQ (reference sequence). The CDR3 has 17 residues. Unmatched junction bases numbered 8, after V lost 2 bases and J lost 6 bases. The CDR3, as DNA: TGTGCCAGCAGCTTAAGGTCGGGACAGGGGGCTCTCAATGAGCAGTTCTTC. Its protein product is CASSLRSGQGALNEQFF.

V is TRBV7-9 and J is TRBJ1-1, with a weak D call TRBD1 (5 bases). CDR3 length: 13 residues. Deletions cut 5 bases from V and 4 bases from J, with 11 bases between. From germline, CDR1 is SEHNR and CDR2 FQNEAQ (reference sequence). CDR3 bases: TGTGCCAGCAGCCGATCGGGGGGCACTGAAGCTTTCTTT. Protein product: CASSRSGGTEAFF.

The chain joins TRBV6-2 or TRBV6-3 to TRBJ1-2, with 7 bases that match TRBD1. CDR1 is MNHEY, CDR2 SVGEGT, per germline. The CDR3 consists of 15 residues. Unmatched junction bases numbered 8, after V lost 4 bases and J lost 3 bases. CDR3 bases: TGTGCCAGCAGTTCCGACAGGGAATTTGACTATGGCTACACCTTC. Amino acids: CASSSDREFDYGYTF.

This sequence joins TRBV4-3 and TRBJ2-5; 9 bases agree with TRBD2. CDR1 LGHNA and CDR2 YSLEER come from the germline V gene. With 1 base clipped from V and 5 bases from J, the junction kept 5 bases outside the gene matches. There are 15 residues in the CDR3. This chain's CDR3 is CASSQGGGAAETQYF. The CDR3 region has the DNA TGCGCCAGCAGCCAAGGCGGGGGGGCCGCGGAGACCCAGTACTTC.

CDR3 in amino acids: CATSDSGVPRETQYF. The CDR3 DNA is TGTGCCACCAGTGATTCGGGGGTCCCGCGAGAGACCCAGTACTTC. The chain joins TRBV24-1 to TRBJ2-5; weak D call: TRBD2 (6 bases). Trimming pared 2 bases from V and 4 bases from J, leaving 13 bases between. The V gene's germline CDR1 is KGHDR and CDR2 SFDVKD. The CDR3 consists of 15 residues.

The V call is TRBV15, the J call TRBJ2-3; 8 bases agree with TRBD1. The CDR3 has 14 amino acids. Germline trimming cut 0 bases from V and 4 bases from J; bases unmatched to any gene: 0. CDR1 LNHNV and CDR2 YYDKDF come from the germline V gene (reference sequence). CDR3 residues: CATSREQGADTQYF. In DNA form, the CDR3 reads TGTGCCACCAGCAGAGAACAGGGGGCAGATACGCAGTATTTT.

The genes are TRBV18 and TRBJ1-1; tentatively, D is TRBD1 (5 bases). Germline V gives CDR1 KGHSH, CDR2 LQKENI. Trimming removed 3 bases from V and 2 bases from J, with 10 bases in between. The CDR3 consists of 14 residues. The CDR3 DNA reads TGTGCCAGCTCACCCCAGGGTCCCAACACTGAAGCTTTCTTT. It translates to CASSPQGPNTEAFF.

The chain joins TRBV12-3 or TRBV12-4 to TRBJ2-5; D remains unclear. V was trimmed by 6 bases and J by 7 bases, leaving 12 bases between them. The CDR3 extends over 12 amino acids. The DNA for the CDR3 is TGTGCCAGCAGCGCCGAGCCCGGGACCCAGTACTTC. It is translated as CASSAEPGTQYF.

The CDR3 here is CASSQGLAGVEQYF. CDR3 in DNA: TGTGCCAGCAGCCAAGGACTAGCGGGGGTTGAGCAGTACTTC. V usage is TRBV3-1 (or the pseudogene TRBV3-2) and J usage is TRBJ2-7, with 12 positions matching TRBD2. Germline V lookup: CDR1 LGHDT, CDR2 YNNKEL (reference sequence). The CDR3 spans 14 residues. Germline trimming cut 1 base from V and 7 bases from J; bases unmatched to any gene: 2.

CDR3 nucleotide sequence: TGTGCCACCAGATCTACTGGGACAGGGAATGGCTACACCTTC. This translates into CATRSTGTGNGYTF. This chain joins TRBV24-1 and TRBJ1-2; 9 nucleotides line up with TRBD1. CDR3 length: 14 amino acids. V was pared by 7 bases and J by 6 bases, with 8 bases of the junction left unmatched. Germline CDR1 and CDR2: KGHDR and SFDVKD.